This T cell receptor (beta chain) was documented in a study of shared clonotypes between healthy human individuals. Study context: Researchers assigned three CD4 naive, three CD4 memory, two CD8 naive and one CD8 memory plate to each donor.

Assay execution took place at the deep level. The repertoire was sequenced with immunoSEQ multiplex PCR; TCRdb's copy has only in-frame clones and lacks some. The sample lists around 200,000 clones, around 63% occurring once. The V end lost 6 bases, the J end lost 6 bases, and 9 bases lay between the germline ends. Germline V gene data show CDR1 as MNHNS and CDR2 as SASEGT. This CDR3 has 12 residues. The sequenced sample consisted of memory CD4+ T cells sorted from blood. Documented subset: CD45RA-negative fraction. V and J are TRBV6-1 and TRBJ2-1, with D possibly TRBD1 on 6 matching bases. The receptor was isolated from a man aged 30 to 39 in good health. The CDR3 bases are TGTGCCAGCAGGGGGGCGGGCAATGAGCAGTTCTTC. Translation gives CASRGAGNEQFF.